The 29 T cell receptor beta chains given below trace back to one sample, sequenced in a study of vaccination effects on CD4 cells after COVID-19. The ViraFEST assay expanded antigen-specific CD4+ T cells with viral peptide pools before sequencing. With 10 to 11 days of culture completed, CD4+ T cells were isolated. Two doses of either BNT162b2 or mRNA-1273 were given to each participant. Using immunoSEQ multiplex PCR, the repertoire was profiled, and TCRdb retains in-frame clones only, with some absent. The table includes over 25,000 clones, approximately 79% detected once. Their specific antigens are unknown. The input for sequencing was CD4+ T cells from PBMCs cultured with SARS-CoV-2 spike peptides, taken after COVID-19 vaccination. These receptors were collected from a human donor who received a COVID-19 vaccine. Some clones in this sample may be carry-over from other donors' samples.

The chain is built from TRBV4-1 and TRBJ2-5, with D tentatively TRBD1 or TRBD2 (5 bases each). Trimming cost V 1 base and J 5 bases, with 14 bases left between them. The germline CDR1 and CDR2 sequences are MGHRA and YSYEKL. This CDR3 is 15 amino acids long. CDR3 sequence (DNA): TGCGCCAGCAGCCAAGTTTTTGGGGCGGGTGAGACCCAGTACTTC. Its translation: CASSQVFGAGETQYF.

CDR3 amino acids: CASSVTGYEQYV. CDR3 nucleotide sequence: TGTGCCAGCAGCGTGACAGGCTACGAGCAGTACGTC. This chain joins TRBV13 and TRBJ2-7, with TRBD1 as a possible D gene (6 bases). With 5 bases removed from V and 3 bases from J, the gap between germline ends came to 8 bases. Germline V gives CDR1 PRHDT, CDR2 FYEKMQ (reference sequence). The length of the CDR3 is 12 residues.

This clone is deemed medium-sized. This sequence joins TRBV21-1 and TRBJ2-7; the table's TRBD2 call for D was not verified on the DNA. TRBV21-1 is a listed pseudogene. The CDR3 is 15 residues long. In nucleotides, the CDR3 is TGTGCCAGCAGCGGTGGAGGTGTCAGCCCCAGCGACCAGTACGTC. Translation: CASSGGGVSPSDQYV.

This clone has only one observation. This chain uses TRBV6-4 with TRBJ1-1; the match to TRBD1 covers 10 bases. Germline-derived CDR1 and CDR2 are MRHNA and SNTAGT. The trim removed 6 bases at V and 4 bases at J, leaving 5 bases unmatched. This CDR3 region has 14 residues. The CDR3: CASSRDRGTTEAFF. In DNA form, the CDR3 reads TGTGCCAGCAGCCGGGACAGGGGTACCACTGAAGCTTTCTTT.

A few counts support this clone. This rearrangement joins TRBV2 to TRBJ2-6; D is unclear. V lost 5 bases, J lost 0 bases, and 11 bases lay in between. CDR1 and CDR2 (germline): SNHLY, FYNNEI. This CDR3 has 16 amino acids. CDR3 sequence reads: CASSPDESSGANVLTF. In DNA form, the CDR3 reads TGTGCCAGCAGTCCCGACGAAAGCTCTGGGGCCAACGTCCTGACTTTC.

This clone was detected only a few times. V usage is TRBV18 and J usage is TRBJ2-3; a weak D match, TRBD1 (6 bases). Germline lookup yields CDR1 KGHSH and CDR2 LQKENI. V lost 3 bases and J lost 6, with 10 bases in between. The CDR3 is 13 residues long. The CDR3 here is CASSPRTGDTQYF. CDR3 coding DNA: TGTGCCAGCTCACCGAGAACAGGGGATACGCAGTATTTT.

The chain carries TRBV15 and TRBJ1-4, with TRBD1 as a possible D gene (6 bases). With 0 bases removed from V and 8 bases from J, the gap between germline ends came to 19 bases. The CDR3 is made up of 17 amino acids. From germline, CDR1 is LNHNV and CDR2 YYDKDF (reference sequence). The CDR3 sequence: CATSREYNQGPGEKLFF. CDR3 sequence (DNA): TGTGCCACCAGCAGAGAATACAATCAGGGGCCAGGAGAAAAACTGTTTTTT. Complete variable domain (other parts from reference TRBV15 and TRBJ1-4): DAMVIQNPRYQVTQFGKPVTLSCSQTLNHNVMYWYQQKSSQAPKLLFHYYDKDFNNEADTPDNFQSRRPNTSFCFLDIRSPGLGDTAMYLCATSREYNQGPGEKLFFGSGTQLSVL.

This chain joins TRBV7-9 and TRBJ2-5; TRBD2 matches 7 bases. The CDR3 spans 14 residues. CDR1 is SEHNR, CDR2 FQNEAQ, per germline (reference sequence). V gave up 6 bases and J gave up 3 bases; unmatched junction bases: 7. CDR3 sequence reads: CASSIGGIKETQYF. For the CDR3, the DNA is TGTGCCAGCAGTATCGGGGGGATAAAAGAGACCCAGTACTTC.

The chain employs TRBV28 and TRBJ1-4; a weak D match, TRBD1 (5 bases). Per germline, CDR1 MDHEN and CDR2 SYDVKM. CDR3 size: 13 residues. The V end was cut by 7 bases, the J end by 4 bases, with 10 bases between. In DNA form, the CDR3 reads TGTGCCAGCATCGACAGATTTAATGAAAAACTGTTTTTT. Translated: CASIDRFNEKLFF. The whole variable domain, filled in from reference TRBV28 and TRBJ1-4, reads DVKVTQSSRYLVKRTGEKVFLECVQDMDHENMFWYRQDPGLGLRLIYFSYDVKMKEKGDIPEGYSVSREKKERFSLILESASTNQTSMYLCASIDRFNEKLFFGSGTQLSVL.

This clone was picked up a small number of times. The gene calls are TRBV5-1 and TRBJ2-3, with TRBD2 identical over 7 bases. CDR1 and CDR2 from the germline V gene are SGHRS and YFSETQ. Trimming cost V 0 bases and J 1 base; bases outside gene matches: 5. The CDR3 loop spans 16 amino acids. DNA of the CDR3: TGCGCCAGCAGCTTGGGATGGGCGGGGGGCACAGATACGCAGTATTTT. It translates to CASSLGWAGGTDTQYF. Supplemented by reference TRBV5-1 and TRBJ2-3, the full variable domain reads KAGVTQTPRYLIKTRGQQVTLSCSPISGHRSVSWYQQTPGQGLQFLFEYFSETQRNKGNFPGRFSGRQFSNSRSEMNVSTLELGDSALYLCASSLGWAGGTDTQYFGPGTRLTVL.

The rearrangement uses TRBV3-1 (or the pseudogene TRBV3-2) and TRBJ1-3; D is unclear. The ends were cut back, 4 bases at V and 0 bases at J, with 13 bases in the middle. CDR3 length equals 16 residues. CDR1 and CDR2 from the germline V gene are LGHDT and YNNKEL (reference sequence). CDR3 region: CASSRQVTFSGNTIYF. Here the CDR3 DNA reads TGTGCCAGCAGCCGCCAGGTGACATTCTCTGGAAACACCATATATTTT.

This chain joins TRBV6-5 and TRBJ1-2, with 7 bases that match TRBD1. With V trimmed by 5 bases and J by 0 bases, 3 bases remained unmatched. Germline V gene lookup returns CDR1 MNHEY and CDR2 SVGAGI. The CDR3 is 14 amino acids. Here the CDR3 DNA reads TGTGCCAGCAGTAGACAGGGAACTAACTATGGCTACACCTTC. Translated, it gives CASSRQGTNYGYTF.

This clone was seen a handful of times. The chain combines TRBV11-2 with TRBJ2-3; TRBD2 matches at 7 bases. Germline V gene sequence: CDR1 SGHAT, CDR2 FQNNGV. Trimming took 4 bases from V and 4 from J; bases not matched to a gene: 5. This CDR3 is built from 14 residues. CDR3 protein: CASSSAGEADTQYF. CDR3 bases: TGTGCCAGCAGCTCGGCGGGGGAGGCAGATACGCAGTATTTT. Combining the CDR3 with reference TRBV11-2 and TRBJ2-3 gives the whole variable domain EAGVAQSPRYKIIEKRQSVAFWCNPISGHATLYWYQQILGQGPKLLIQFQNNGVVDDSQLPKDRFSAERLKGVDSTLKIQPAKLEDSAVYLCASSSAGEADTQYFGPGTRLTVL.

The chain combines TRBV5-8 with TRBJ2-3; D perhaps matches TRBD1 (5 bases). The CDR3 is 12 amino acids. CDR1 is SGHTS and CDR2 is YDEGEE in the germline V gene. V lost 4 bases and J 5 bases, leaving 8 bases between the germline ends. Written as DNA, the CDR3 is TGTGCCAGCAGCCCAAGGGGAGATACGCAGTATTTT. This encodes CASSPRGDTQYF.

The V call is TRBV6-6, the J call TRBJ1-5; D call uncertain. The germline gives CDR1 MNHNY, CDR2 SVGAGI (reference sequence). CDR3 length equals 12 residues. Deletions cut 10 bases from V and 0 bases from J, with 7 bases between. CDR3 amino acids: CATQSSNQPQHF. The DNA for the CDR3 is TGTGCCACCCAGAGTAGCAATCAGCCCCAGCATTTT.

This chain uses TRBV20-1 with TRBJ1-2; D call uncertain. The CDR3 is 10 amino acids. Trimming took 5 bases from V and 6 from J, leaving 7 bases between them. Germline V lookup: CDR1 DFQATT, CDR2 SNEGSKA (reference sequence). This CDR3 is CSAEDDGYTF. For the CDR3, the DNA is TGCAGTGCTGAAGACGATGGCTACACCTTC.

The V gene is TRBV9, the J gene TRBJ2-3, with D possibly being TRBD1 or TRBD2 (6 bases each). The CDR3 extends over 15 amino acids. Between the trimmed V and J ends, which lost 0 bases and 3 bases, there was a span of 11 bases. Germline V gene lookup returns CDR1 SGDLS and CDR2 YYNGEE. The CDR3 loop is CASSVGGGRTDTQYF. CDR3 nucleotide sequence: TGTGCCAGCAGCGTAGGAGGGGGGCGGACAGATACGCAGTATTTT.

The V call is TRBV6-5, the J call TRBJ1-5; D unclear. Germline CDR1 and CDR2: MNHEY and SVGAGI. This CDR3 has 14 residues. The V end lost 4 bases, the J end lost 4 bases, and 11 bases lay between the germline ends. In DNA, the CDR3 is TGTGCCAGCAGTTTCCTGACGGGTAATCAGCCCCAGCATTTT. The encoded protein is CASSFLTGNQPQHF.

The chain carries TRBV9 and TRBJ1-2; D is uncertain. This CDR3 has 13 amino acids. Trimming pared 3 bases from V and 14 bases from J, leaving 20 bases between. Germline V lookup: CDR1 SGDLS, CDR2 YYNGEE. The CDR3 reads CASSAIGLDPGTF. The CDR3 region has the DNA TGTGCCAGCAGCGCCATCGGACTGGACCCGGGGACCTTC. Full variable domain (remainder filled in from reference TRBV9 and TRBJ1-2): DSGVTQTPKHLITATGQRVTLRCSPRSGDLSVYWYQQSLDQGLQFLIQYYNGEERAKGNILERFSAQQFPDLHSELNLSSLELGDSALYFCASSAIGLDPGTFGSGTRLTVV.

The chain carries TRBV20-1 and TRBJ1-2; D unclear. V dropped 5 bases and J dropped 8 bases, with 12 bases sitting between them. The CDR3 loop spans 11 amino acids. The V gene's germline CDR1 is DFQATT and CDR2 SNEGSKA (reference sequence). The CDR3 nucleotides read TGCAGTGCTCGCCTCCTTATCGGCTACACCTTC. This codes for CSARLLIGYTF.

The chain has TRBV5-1 and TRBJ2-5; D may correspond to TRBD1 or TRBD2 (5 bases each). V gave up 2 bases and J gave up 4 bases, with 18 bases separating them. The CDR3 has 16 amino acids. Germline V gives CDR1 SGHRS, CDR2 YFSETQ. In DNA form, the CDR3 reads TGCGCCAGCAGCTTAGGGGCCGCCGTTGGGGGAGAGACCCAGTACTTC. Its translation is CASSLGAAVGGETQYF.

Only a few counts were recorded for this clone. The chain links TRBV7-3 to TRBJ2-2; 11 bases agree with TRBD2. Germline lookup yields CDR1 SGHTA and CDR2 FQGTGA. Trimming cost V 3 bases and J 4 bases; bases outside gene matches: 16. The CDR3 consists of 20 residues. The CDR3 loop reads CASSLKPGLAEGRITGELFF. DNA of the CDR3: TGTGCCAGCAGCTTGAAACCGGGACTAGCGGAGGGCCGAATCACCGGGGAGCTGTTTTTT.

This clone was detected only once. This rearrangement joins TRBV5-1 to TRBJ1-2; 7 bases agree with TRBD1. Germline-derived CDR1 and CDR2 are SGHRS and YFSETQ. This CDR3 has 15 residues. V shed 4 bases, J shed 3 bases, and the junction held 9 bases outside the gene matches. The CDR3 reads CASSVGIDRDYGYTF. CDR3 bases: TGCGCCAGCAGCGTAGGAATCGACAGGGACTATGGCTACACCTTC.

This chain uses TRBV28 with TRBJ2-3; 10 nucleotides agree with TRBD2. Germline V gene lookup returns CDR1 MDHEN and CDR2 SYDVKM. V dropped 2 bases and J dropped 6; count of bases not matched to a gene: 8. The CDR3 extends over 16 amino acids. The CDR3 DNA follows: TGTGCCAGCAGTTTACCCGGACTAGCGGCGGGGGATACGCAGTATTTT. Its protein is CASSLPGLAAGDTQYF.

The chain uses TRBV5-6 and TRBJ2-7; 7 bases are a match to TRBD1. V lost 3 bases and J lost 4; bases outside the gene matches: 10. The CDR3 contains 15 residues. Germline V lookup: CDR1 SGHDT, CDR2 YYEEEE. The CDR3 DNA reads as TGTGCCAGCAGCTCTTGGGACAGAACCCTATACGAGCAGTACGTC. Amino acid sequence: CASSSWDRTLYEQYV.

The CDR3, as DNA: TGTGCCAGCTCACAAGCGAACACTGAAGCTTTCTTT. Translated: CASSQANTEAFF. The rearrangement uses TRBV18 and TRBJ1-1; D ambiguous. The germline V and J ends were trimmed by 4 bases and 1 base, with 4 bases remaining between them. This CDR3 has 12 amino acids. The germline V gene has CDR1 KGHSH and CDR2 LQKENI.

The J gene is TRBJ2-3, the V gene TRBV19; possibly TRBD1 for D (6 bases). Trimming left V 10 bases short and J 3 bases short, with 11 bases between. The CDR3 totals 12 residues. The germline V gene has CDR1 LNHDA and CDR2 SQIVND (reference sequence). The CDR3 coding sequence is TGTGCCACGGCTAGGGGGACAGATACGCAGTATTTT. Amino acids: CATARGTDTQYF. Complete variable domain (other parts from reference TRBV19 and TRBJ2-3): DGGITQSPKYLFRKEGQNVTLSCEQNLNHDAMYWYRQDPGQGLRLIYYSQIVNDFQKGDIAEGYSVSREKKESFPLTVTSAQKNPTAFYLCATARGTDTQYFGPGTRLTVL.

The gene calls are TRBV19 and TRBJ1-6, with 10 bases that match TRBD1. Germline-derived CDR1 and CDR2 are LNHDA and SQIVND (reference sequence). V shed 6 bases, J shed 7 bases, and the junction held 3 bases outside the gene matches. This CDR3 has 14 residues. The CDR3 nucleotides are TGTGCCAGTAGCCAGGACAGGGGGAATTCACCCCTCCACTTT. Its protein is CASSQDRGNSPLHF.

V usage is TRBV7-3 and J usage is TRBJ2-2, with a weak D call TRBD1 (6 bases). V was clipped by 5 bases and J by 2 bases, with 12 bases between them. The germline V gene encodes CDR1 SGHTA and CDR2 FQGTGA. The CDR3 runs to 15 residues. The CDR3 here is CASSRNRVNTGELFF. DNA for the CDR3: TGTGCCAGCAGCCGAAACAGGGTAAACACCGGGGAGCTGTTTTTT. Full variable domain (missing parts from reference TRBV7-3 and TRBJ2-2): GAGVSQTPSNKVTEKGKYVELRCDPISGHTALYWYRQSLGQGPEFLIYFQGTGAADDSGLPNDRFFAVRPEGSVSTLKIQRTERGDSAVYLCASSRNRVNTGELFFGEGSRLTVL.